The T cell receptor (beta chain) under discussion was sequenced for a study of blood T cell repertoires in COVID-19. Which cohort a participant joined came from the clinical history participants gave. Assay: immunoSEQ multiplex PCR; the TCRdb copy retains only in-frame clones and omits some. The sample has roughly 250,000 clones, over 80% seen once. Germline-derived CDR1 and CDR2 are SGHRS and YFSETQ. The CDR3 runs to 16 residues. The V and J ends lost 5 bases and 0 bases, in that order; junction bases with no gene match: 8. The sequence derives from a human donor in a cohort exposed to, infected with or recovered from COVID-19 (not recorded which). The donor label of this sample is uncertain. The sequencing sample was made of PBMCs or T cells enriched from blood (not recorded which). This rearrangement joins TRBV5-1 to TRBJ2-3; 8 bases are shared with TRBD2. Here the CDR3 DNA reads TGCGCCAGCAGTGGCGGGGGGACGTTTAGCACAGATACGCAGTATTTT. Amino acids: CASSGGGTFSTDTQYF.